What follows are 13 T cell receptor beta chains derived from one specimen sequenced in a study of cytomegalovirus exposure and HLA in healthy donors. The PCR employed 60 Vbeta primers together with 13 Jbeta primers. The protocol was immunoSEQ multiplex PCR, while the TCRdb copy is restricted to in-frame clones and leaves out a portion. The sample comprises about 160,000 clones, 82% of which are singletons, and 1.5% rests with the top ten. Sequencing input: PBMCs. The origin of the receptors is a girl aged 10 to 17 in good health and CMV-seropositive.

The chain combines TRBV19 with TRBJ1-1; 11 bases align to TRBD1. Germline V CDR1 and CDR2: LNHDA, SQIVND (reference sequence). The length of the CDR3 is 15 residues. Trimming took 5 bases from V and 7 from J; bases not matched to a gene: 9. DNA of the CDR3: TGTGCCAGTAGTGCCCCTGGACAGGGGGCAAGTGAAGCTTTCTTT. Translating it yields CASSAPGQGASEAFF.

The genes are TRBV28 and TRBJ2-5; no clear D gene. Trimming cost V 7 bases and J 2 bases, with 5 bases left between them. Germline V gives CDR1 MDHEN, CDR2 SYDVKM. The CDR3 is 11 residues long. CDR3 nucleotides: TGTGCCAGCAAACTTCAAGAGACCCAGTACTTC. Protein: CASKLQETQYF.

The chain recombines TRBV28 with TRBJ2-2; maybe TRBD1 (6 bases). V shed 3 bases and J shed 6 bases, with 14 bases lying between them. CDR3 length equals 15 residues. Germline CDR1 and CDR2: MDHEN and SYDVKM. The CDR3 bases are TGTGCCAGCAGTTTTCACAGGGTTCTTGCCGGGGAGCTGTTTTTT. Its translation: CASSFHRVLAGELFF.

The chain joins TRBV28 to TRBJ2-1; D unclear. The CDR3 sequence is 15 residues long. V dropped 3 bases and J dropped 0 bases, with 9 bases sitting between them. Germline assignment: CDR1 MDHEN and CDR2 SYDVKM. The CDR3 coding sequence is TGTGCCAGCAGTTTGAGCCCTAGCTCCTACAATGAGCAGTTCTTC. Translation gives CASSLSPSSYNEQFF.

CDR3 in amino acids: CASSGQGSMQPQHF. CDR3 nucleotides: TGTGCCAGCAGCGGACAGGGGTCTATGCAGCCCCAGCATTTT. The V call is TRBV28, the J call TRBJ1-5; 9 positions match TRBD1. The V gene end was trimmed by 6 bases and the J gene end by 7 bases; junction bases not matched to a gene: 7. The CDR3 has 14 residues. Germline V gene lookup returns CDR1 MDHEN and CDR2 SYDVKM.

V is TRBV21-1 and J is TRBJ2-7; the table calls TRBD1, which could not be checked here. TRBV21-1 is recorded as a pseudogene. This CDR3 has 14 amino acids. This chain's CDR3 is CASSNRDRDYEQYF. For the CDR3, the DNA is TGTGCCAGCAGCAACCGGGACAGGGACTACGAGCAGTACTTC.

This clone came up a few times. CDR3: CASSSPGQLTEAFF. In nucleotides, the CDR3 is TGTGCCAGCAGTTCCCCCGGACAGCTCACTGAAGCTTTCTTT. The chain has TRBV28 and TRBJ1-1, with D possibly being TRBD1 (6 bases). Germline CDR1 and CDR2: MDHEN and SYDVKM. The CDR3 contains 14 residues. The germline V and J ends were trimmed by 4 bases and 4 bases, with 13 bases remaining between them.

This chain connects TRBV29-1 to TRBJ1-1; tentatively, D is TRBD1 (5 bases). Between the trimmed V and J ends, which lost 6 bases and 0 bases, there was a span of 11 bases. The germline gives CDR1 SQVTM, CDR2 ANQGSEA. This CDR3 comprises 13 residues. As DNA, the CDR3 is TGCAGCGTCCAAGGGGATTTGAACACTGAAGCTTTCTTT. Protein sequence: CSVQGDLNTEAFF.

This clone turned up a few times. The chain employs TRBV5-1 and TRBJ2-1, with TRBD2 matching 7 bases. This CDR3 spans 15 amino acids. The V segment lost 4 bases and the J segment 6 bases; nucleotides outside the gene matches: 10. The germline CDR1 and CDR2 sequences are SGHRS and YFSETQ. In DNA form, the CDR3 reads TGCGCCAGCAGCCCGGTGGGGGGACTAAGCAATGAGCAGTTCTTC. Translated, it gives CASSPVGGLSNEQFF.

The rearrangement links TRBV6-5 to TRBJ1-1; D is uncertain. CDR1 MNHEY and CDR2 SVGAGI come from the germline V gene. The CDR3 consists of 13 residues. The V end was cut by 0 bases, the J end by 8 bases, with 10 bases between. CDR3: CASSYSRAPEAFF. As DNA, the CDR3 is TGTGCCAGCAGTTACTCGCGGGCACCCGAAGCTTTCTTT.

V is TRBV11-2 and J is TRBJ2-5, with TRBD1 matching over 8 bases. Germline V gene lookup returns CDR1 SGHAT and CDR2 FQNNGV. This CDR3 contains 13 residues. With V trimmed by 5 bases and J by 5 bases, 4 bases remained unmatched. The CDR3, as DNA: TGTGCCAGCAGCAAGGGACAGGAGGAGACCCAGTACTTC. Its protein is CASSKGQEETQYF.

This sequence joins TRBV7-8 and TRBJ2-6; 8 nucleotides align to TRBD1. V was clipped by 2 bases and J by 1 base; unmatched bases: 13. Germline V CDR1 and CDR2: SGHVS, FQNEAQ. This CDR3 is built from 20 residues. The CDR3 region is CASSLRFLTRGRSGANVLTF. CDR3 bases: TGTGCCAGCAGCTTAAGGTTTCTCACCAGGGGGCGGTCTGGGGCCAACGTCCTGACTTTC.

The V call is TRBV2, the J call TRBJ2-4; 9 positions agree with TRBD1. The ends lost 5 bases at V and 13 bases at J; junction bases unmatched: 6. The CDR3 covers 12 residues. In germline, CDR1 is SNHLY, CDR2 FYNNEI. For the CDR3, the DNA is TGTGCCAGCAGTCCCGAGGACAGGGGCCAGTACTTC. This sequence encodes CASSPEDRGQYF.